This T cell receptor (beta chain) was documented in a study of blood T cell repertoires in COVID-19. Study overall: Some COVID-19 samples were acute and others convalescent; all came from the United States, Italy and Spain. The analysed material was cDNA or gDNA that came from T cells, B-cell-depleted T cells, or PBMCs.

Germline CDR1 and CDR2: MNHEY and SVGAGI. The CDR3 is 14 residues long. Trimming removed 5 bases from V and 4 bases from J, with 14 bases in between. The protocol was immunoSEQ multiplex PCR, while the TCRdb copy is restricted to in-frame clones and leaves out a portion. Counted here are hundreds of thousands of clones, approximately 90% occurring once; the ten biggest clones make up 5.5% to 8.5%. This chain joins TRBV6-5 and TRBJ1-2; possibly TRBD1 for D (5 bases). This clonotype originated in a woman aged 25-40 years who had recovered from COVID-19. Sequencing was done on a sample of peripheral blood. As DNA, the CDR3 is TGTGCCAGCAGTCCCTCGACAGCGAGCTATGGCTACACCTTC. This gives the protein CASSPSTASYGYTF.